This is a list of T cell receptor beta chains from one sample in a study of cytomegalovirus exposure and HLA in healthy donors. Method: immunoSEQ multiplex PCR; TCRdb's copy keeps in-frame clones and lacks some. This table has under 120,000 clones, 79% appearing once. Sequencing used PBMCs. The receptors stem from a woman in her forties in good health and CMV-seronegative. Each CDR3 is given with its conserved first and last residue. The D gene is left open where the match is weak. Clone size appears in some rows only: once, few, many, or a class for an expanded clone.

V,D,size,J,CDR3,DNA
TRBV4-1,TRBD1,few,TRBJ2-7,CASSRPGQGADEQYF,TGCGCCAGCAGCCGCCCGGGACAGGGGGCGGACGAGCAGTACTTC
TRBV6-1,TRBD1,-,TRBJ1-1,CASTRQGLNTEAFF,TGTGCCAGCACACGACAGGGCTTGAACACTGAAGCTTTCTTT
TRBV4-1,-,few,TRBJ2-7,CASSQFAGSGLNYEQYF,TGCGCCAGCAGCCAGTTCGCCGGATCGGGACTGAACTACGAGCAGTACTTC
TRBV7-2,-,-,TRBJ1-4,CASSATAGGEKLFF,TGTGCCAGCAGCGCCACAGCGGGGGGTGAAAAACTGTTTTTT
TRBV4-3,-,few,TRBJ1-5,CASSQDRGQPQHF,TGCGCCAGCAGCCAAGATCGGGGGCAGCCCCAGCATTTT
TRBV30,TRBD1,-,TRBJ2-1,CAWNQQGTPYNEQFF,TGTGCCTGGAACCAACAGGGGACCCCATACAATGAGCAGTTCTTC
TRBV19,TRBD2,few,TRBJ2-1,CASTQGVLAGDEQFF,TGTGCCAGTACCCAAGGAGTACTAGCGGGCGATGAGCAGTTCTTC
TRBV28,TRBD1,once,TRBJ1-2,CASSLRGTGHDYGYTF,TGTGCCAGCAGTTTACGAGGGACAGGGCACGACTATGGCTACACCTTC
TRBV4-3,TRBD1,-,TRBJ1-2,CASSQVQGVVYGYTF,TGCGCCAGCAGCCAAGTCCAGGGGGTTGTCTATGGCTACACCTTC
TRBV5-1,-,-,TRBJ2-7,CASSLFLGGATYEQYF,TGCGCCAGCAGCTTGTTCCTCGGCGGGGCTACTTACGAGCAGTACTTC
TRBV5-1,TRBD1,-,TRBJ2-3,CASSIGTVTDTQYF,TGCGCCAGCAGCATCGGGACAGTAACAGATACGCAGTATTTT
TRBV7-2,TRBD2,-,TRBJ2-3,CASSLEGLAGGRSTDTQYF,TGTGCCAGCAGCTTAGAGGGACTAGCGGGGGGGCGGAGCACAGATACGCAGTATTTT
TRBV11-2,TRBD2,-,TRBJ2-7,CASRAVPGLAVSYEQYF,TGTGCCAGCAGGGCGGTGCCGGGACTAGCGGTTTCCTACGAGCAGTACTTC
TRBV6-6,-,-,TRBJ2-7,CASSPDSLNYEQYF,TGTGCCAGCAGTCCCGACAGTTTAAACTACGAGCAGTACTTC
TRBV5-1,-,-,TRBJ2-3,CASSFPQAATDTQYF,TGCGCCAGCAGCTTTCCCCAAGCGGCAACAGATACGCAGTATTTT
TRBV18,-,once,TRBJ1-2,CASSPNIEALNYGYTF,TGTGCCAGCTCACCCAATATCGAGGCTCTTAACTATGGCTACACCTTC
TRBV7-2,TRBD1,-,TRBJ1-5,CASSVGGGQPQHF,TGTGCCAGCAGCGTAGGGGGCGGACAGCCCCAGCATTTT
TRBV27,-,-,TRBJ2-2,CASRPLTGRAAGELFF,TGTGCCAGCAGACCTCTCACAGGGAGGGCGGCCGGGGAGCTGTTTTTT
TRBV15,-,-,TRBJ1-5,CATESGGGNQPQHF,TGTGCCACGGAATCGGGTGGAGGAAATCAGCCCCAGCATTTT
TRBV2,-,-,TRBJ1-4,CAGSHRDATNEKLFF,TGTGCCGGCAGTCACAGGGATGCAACTAATGAAAAACTGTTTTTT
TRBV7-2,-,-,TRBJ2-4,CASSPTPYRLVEGNIQYF,TGTGCCAGCAGCCCAACCCCTTATCGACTAGTCGAAGGAAACATTCAGTACTTC
TRBV19,-,-,TRBJ1-4,CASSIQRGSNEKLFF,TGTGCCAGTAGTATACAAAGGGGAAGTAATGAAAAACTGTTTTTT
TRBV30,-,-,TRBJ2-3,CAWSVLGTDTQYF,TGTGCCTGGAGTGTACTTGGCACAGATACGCAGTATTTT
TRBV28,-,once,TRBJ1-2,CASSLRPRGDIYGYTF,TGTGCCAGCAGTTTAAGGCCAAGGGGCGATATCTATGGCTACACCTTC